This T cell receptor (beta chain) was identified in a study of blood T cell repertoires in COVID-19. Study-wide context: Samples came from the United States, Italy and Spain, spanning acute and convalescent COVID-19. T cells, B-cell-depleted T cells, or PBMCs provided the cDNA or gDNA that served as material.

Authors' processing steps: Nucleated cell number was recorded as an estimate derived from reference gene primer amplification. TCRdb keeps only in-frame clones here, not all; method: immunoSEQ multiplex PCR. V, J and clone size are those of that table, while D and trimming were read from the DNA. This table holds 150,000 to 200,000 clones, around 89% found once. Germline V gene sequence: CDR1 SNHLY, CDR2 FYNNEI. Trimming removed 6 bases from V and 6 bases from J, with 12 bases in between. CDR3 length: 12 residues. V is TRBV2 and J is TRBJ2-7; possible D gene TRBD1, 6 bases. The sequence was obtained from a woman under 40 with acute or convalescent COVID-19. The source material was peripheral blood. This CDR3 reads CASRDSTSEQYF. The CDR3, as DNA: TGTGCCAGCAGGGACAGCACGAGCGAGCAGTACTTC. The entire variable domain, with the rest obtained from reference TRBV2 and TRBJ2-7, is as follows: EPEVTQTPSHQVTQMGQEVILRCVPISNHLYFYWYRQILGQKVEFLVSFYNNEISEKSEIFDDQFSVERPDGSNFTLKIRSTKLEDSAMYFCASRDSTSEQYFGPGTRLTVT.